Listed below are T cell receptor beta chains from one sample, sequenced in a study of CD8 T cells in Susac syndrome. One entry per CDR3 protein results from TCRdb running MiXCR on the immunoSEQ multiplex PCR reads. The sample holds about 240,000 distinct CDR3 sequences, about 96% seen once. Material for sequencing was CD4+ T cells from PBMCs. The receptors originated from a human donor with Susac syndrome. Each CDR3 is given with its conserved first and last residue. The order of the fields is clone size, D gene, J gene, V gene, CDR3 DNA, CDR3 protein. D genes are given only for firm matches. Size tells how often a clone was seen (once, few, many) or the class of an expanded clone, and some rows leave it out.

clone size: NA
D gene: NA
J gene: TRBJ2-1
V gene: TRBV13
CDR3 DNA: TGTGCCAGCAGCCGGGACGCCCGCTCCTACAATGAGCAGTTCTTC
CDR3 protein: CASSRDARSYNEQFF

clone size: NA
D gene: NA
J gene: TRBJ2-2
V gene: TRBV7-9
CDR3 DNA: TGTGCCAGCAGCTGGGCTCATTCGAACACCGGGGAGCTGTTTTTT
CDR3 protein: CASSWAHSNTGELFF

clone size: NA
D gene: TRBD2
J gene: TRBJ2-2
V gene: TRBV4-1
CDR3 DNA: TGCGCCAGCAGCCAAGATAAAAAGGCGGGAACTAGCGGGAGGGTTCGGCAAAGTGGGGAGCTGTTTTTT
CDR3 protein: CASSQDKKAGTSGRVRQSGELFF

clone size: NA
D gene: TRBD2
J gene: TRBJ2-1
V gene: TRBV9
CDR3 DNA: TGTGCCAGCAGCGTAGGCCCTAGCGGGACGAACAATGAGCAGTTCTTC
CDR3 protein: CASSVGPSGTNNEQFF

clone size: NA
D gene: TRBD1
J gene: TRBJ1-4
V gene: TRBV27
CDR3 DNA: TGTGCCAGCAGTGCAGTCCCGGGACAGGGCGCTAATGAAAAACTGTTTTTT
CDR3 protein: CASSAVPGQGANEKLFF

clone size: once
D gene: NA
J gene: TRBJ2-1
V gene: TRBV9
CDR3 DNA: TGTGCCAGCAGCGTAAGTCTCGGAGAGCAGTTCTTC
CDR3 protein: CASSVSLGEQFF

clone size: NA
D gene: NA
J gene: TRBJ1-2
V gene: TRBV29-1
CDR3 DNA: NA
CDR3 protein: CSVEGFGAGANYGYTF

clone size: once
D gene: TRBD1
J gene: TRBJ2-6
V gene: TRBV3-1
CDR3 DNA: TGTGCCAGCAGCCAAGGACTGGACAGGGGAAACTGGGCCAACGTCCTGACTTTC
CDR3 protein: CASSQGLDRGNWANVLTF

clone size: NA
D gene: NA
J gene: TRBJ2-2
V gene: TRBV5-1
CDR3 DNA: TGCGCCAGCAGCACCTGGACGTTAAACACCGGGGAGCTGTTTTTT
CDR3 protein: CASSTWTLNTGELFF

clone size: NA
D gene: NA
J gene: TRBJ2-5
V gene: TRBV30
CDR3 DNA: TGTGCCTGGAGTTGGGGGTTAGAGGAGGAGACCCAGTACTTC
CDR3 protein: CAWSWGLEEETQYF

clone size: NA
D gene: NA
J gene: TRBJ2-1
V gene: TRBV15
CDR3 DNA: TGTGCCACCAGCAGAGATAGCGGCGGTTACAATGAGCAGTTCTTC
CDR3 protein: CATSRDSGGYNEQFF

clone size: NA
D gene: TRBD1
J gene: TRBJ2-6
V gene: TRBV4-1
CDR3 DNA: TGCGCCAGCAGCCAAGAAATTCAGGGGGCTGGGGCCAACGTCCTGACTTTC
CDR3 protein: CASSQEIQGAGANVLTF

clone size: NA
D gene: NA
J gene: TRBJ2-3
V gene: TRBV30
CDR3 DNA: TGTGCCTGGACTCCCCTGGGGGAAACGCAGTATTTT
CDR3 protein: CAWTPLGETQYF

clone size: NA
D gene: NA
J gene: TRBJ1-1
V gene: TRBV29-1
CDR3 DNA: TGCAGCGGCGGGGGGGTAGACACTGAAGCTTTCTTT
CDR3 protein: CSGGGVDTEAFF

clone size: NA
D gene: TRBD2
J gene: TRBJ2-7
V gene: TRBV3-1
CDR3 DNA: TGTGCCAGCAGCCAAACCGGACTAGGACTAAGCTACGAGCAGTACTTC
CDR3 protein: CASSQTGLGLSYEQYF

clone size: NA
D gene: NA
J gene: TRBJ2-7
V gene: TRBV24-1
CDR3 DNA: TGTGCCACCAGTGATTCGGCCGGACTCCAGTACTTC
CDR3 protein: CATSDSAGLQYF

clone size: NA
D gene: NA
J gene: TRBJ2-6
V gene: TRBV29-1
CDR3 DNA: TGCAGCGTTGAAGGGGCTGGGGCCAACGTCCTGACTTTC
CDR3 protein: CSVEGAGANVLTF

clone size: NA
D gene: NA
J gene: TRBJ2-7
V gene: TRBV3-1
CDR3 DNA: TGTGCCAGCAGCACCCCAGTGGACGAGCAGTACTTC
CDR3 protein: CASSTPVDEQYF

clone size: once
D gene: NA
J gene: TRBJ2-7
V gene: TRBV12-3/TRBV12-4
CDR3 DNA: TGTGCCAGCAGTTTACCCGGGGCTGGGGGCGAGCAGTACTTC
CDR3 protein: CASSLPGAGGEQYF

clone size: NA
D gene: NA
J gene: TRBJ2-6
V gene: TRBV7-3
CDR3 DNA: TGTGCCAGCAGCTCCCGGGCAGGTGGTTCTGGGGCCAACGTCCTGACTTTC
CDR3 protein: CASSSRAGGSGANVLTF

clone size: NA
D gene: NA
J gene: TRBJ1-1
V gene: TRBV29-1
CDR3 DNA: TGCAGCGTTGAAGGCACTCCGAACACTGAAGCTTTCTTT
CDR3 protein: CSVEGTPNTEAFF

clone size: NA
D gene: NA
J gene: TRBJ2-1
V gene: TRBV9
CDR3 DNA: TGTGCCAGCAGCCGAGACCCGACCAGCCGGTACGGCAATGAGCAGTTCTTC
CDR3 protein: CASSRDPTSRYGNEQFF

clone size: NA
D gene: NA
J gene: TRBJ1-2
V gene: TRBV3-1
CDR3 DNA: TGTGCCAGCAGCCGCGGACAGCTCTATGGCTACACCTTC
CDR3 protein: CASSRGQLYGYTF

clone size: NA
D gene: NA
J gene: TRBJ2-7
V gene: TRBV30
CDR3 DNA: TGTGCCTGGGGGCCCACCACCTACGAGCAGTACTTC
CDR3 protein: CAWGPTTYEQYF

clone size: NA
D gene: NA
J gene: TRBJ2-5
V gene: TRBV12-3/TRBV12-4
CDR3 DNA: TGTGCCAGCAGTTTCACAGGGCGGGAGACCCAGTACTTC
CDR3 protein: CASSFTGRETQYF

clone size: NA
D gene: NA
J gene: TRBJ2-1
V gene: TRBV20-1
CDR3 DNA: TGCAGTGCTCCTCCCGACGGATACAATGAGCAGTTCTTC
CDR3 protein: CSAPPDGYNEQFF

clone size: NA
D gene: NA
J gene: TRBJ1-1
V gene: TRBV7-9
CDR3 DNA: TGTGCCAGCGGCTGGGGTGCACCCAACACTGAAGCTTTCTTT
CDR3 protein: CASGWGAPNTEAFF

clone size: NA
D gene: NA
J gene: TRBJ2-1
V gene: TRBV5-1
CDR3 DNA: TGCGCCAGCAGCTTGGCGGCCAGATTCAATGAGCAGTTCTTC
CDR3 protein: CASSLAARFNEQFF

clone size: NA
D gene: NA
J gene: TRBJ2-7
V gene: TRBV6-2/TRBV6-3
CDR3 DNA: TGTGCCTCCTCAAGGGACACCCTCTACGAGCAGTACTTC
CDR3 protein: CASSRDTLYEQYF

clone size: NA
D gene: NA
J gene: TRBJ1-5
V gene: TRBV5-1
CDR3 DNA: TGTGCCAGCAGTTTAGATTCCAATCAGCCCCAGCATTTT
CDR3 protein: CASSLDSNQPQHF

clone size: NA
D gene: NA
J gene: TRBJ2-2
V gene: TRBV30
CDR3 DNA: TGTGCCAGAAAGGACAGATACACCGGGGAGCTGTTTTTT
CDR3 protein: CARKDRYTGELFF

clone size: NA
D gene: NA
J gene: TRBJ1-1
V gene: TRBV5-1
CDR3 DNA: TGCGCCAGCAGCTACAGTGACAGCCTGGCTTTCTTT
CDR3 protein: CASSYSDSLAFF

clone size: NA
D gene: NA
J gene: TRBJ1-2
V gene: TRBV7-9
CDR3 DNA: TGTGCCAGCAGCTTCGACAGGACGGGCGGCTACACCTTC
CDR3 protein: CASSFDRTGGYTF

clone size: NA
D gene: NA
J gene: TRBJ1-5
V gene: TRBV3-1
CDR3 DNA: TGTGCCAGCAGCCCAGGGATATTGAGCAATCAGCCCCAGCATTTT
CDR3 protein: CASSPGILSNQPQHF

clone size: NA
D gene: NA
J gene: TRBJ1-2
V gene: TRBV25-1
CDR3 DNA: TGTGCCAGCAATCAAGAGTTAGGCGATCGCTACACCTTC
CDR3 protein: CASNQELGDRYTF

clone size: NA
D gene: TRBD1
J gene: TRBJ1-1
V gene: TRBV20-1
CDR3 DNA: TGCAGTGCTAGTCTTCTACAGGGGCTGTCTGAAGCTTTCTTT
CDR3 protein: CSASLLQGLSEAFF

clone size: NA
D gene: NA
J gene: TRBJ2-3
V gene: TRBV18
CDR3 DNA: TGTGCCAGCTCACCACCCTACAGCACAGATACGCAGTATTTT
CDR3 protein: CASSPPYSTDTQYF

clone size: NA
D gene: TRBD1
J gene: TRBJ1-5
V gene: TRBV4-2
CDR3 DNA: TGTGCCAGCAGCCCCTTTAGGACAGGTAATCAGCCCCAGCATTTT
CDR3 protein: CASSPFRTGNQPQHF

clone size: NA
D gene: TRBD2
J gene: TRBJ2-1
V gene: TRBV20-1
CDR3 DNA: TGCAGTGCTAGTTTGGGCCTAGCGGGAGACGGTGGTGGTGAGCAGTTCTTC
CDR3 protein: CSASLGLAGDGGGEQFF

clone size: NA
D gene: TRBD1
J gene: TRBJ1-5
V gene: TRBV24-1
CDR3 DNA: TGTGCCACCAGTGAGTCTCCGGGACAGGGGGCGGTTCAGCCCCAGCATTTT
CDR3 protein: CATSESPGQGAVQPQHF

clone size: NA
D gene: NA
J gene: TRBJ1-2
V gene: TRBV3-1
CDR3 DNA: TGTGCCAGCAGCCGAACAGGGTATGGCTACACCTTC
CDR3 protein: CASSRTGYGYTF

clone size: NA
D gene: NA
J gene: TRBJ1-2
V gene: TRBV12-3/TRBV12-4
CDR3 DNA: TGTGCCAGCAGATTTCCTGGGGACGGATCGGTTGGCTACACCTTC
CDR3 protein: CASRFPGDGSVGYTF

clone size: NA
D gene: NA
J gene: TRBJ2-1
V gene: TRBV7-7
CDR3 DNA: TGTGCTAGCAGCTTGCAACCGGGAGTTAGCAATGAGCAGTTCTTC
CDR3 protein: CASSLQPGVSNEQFF